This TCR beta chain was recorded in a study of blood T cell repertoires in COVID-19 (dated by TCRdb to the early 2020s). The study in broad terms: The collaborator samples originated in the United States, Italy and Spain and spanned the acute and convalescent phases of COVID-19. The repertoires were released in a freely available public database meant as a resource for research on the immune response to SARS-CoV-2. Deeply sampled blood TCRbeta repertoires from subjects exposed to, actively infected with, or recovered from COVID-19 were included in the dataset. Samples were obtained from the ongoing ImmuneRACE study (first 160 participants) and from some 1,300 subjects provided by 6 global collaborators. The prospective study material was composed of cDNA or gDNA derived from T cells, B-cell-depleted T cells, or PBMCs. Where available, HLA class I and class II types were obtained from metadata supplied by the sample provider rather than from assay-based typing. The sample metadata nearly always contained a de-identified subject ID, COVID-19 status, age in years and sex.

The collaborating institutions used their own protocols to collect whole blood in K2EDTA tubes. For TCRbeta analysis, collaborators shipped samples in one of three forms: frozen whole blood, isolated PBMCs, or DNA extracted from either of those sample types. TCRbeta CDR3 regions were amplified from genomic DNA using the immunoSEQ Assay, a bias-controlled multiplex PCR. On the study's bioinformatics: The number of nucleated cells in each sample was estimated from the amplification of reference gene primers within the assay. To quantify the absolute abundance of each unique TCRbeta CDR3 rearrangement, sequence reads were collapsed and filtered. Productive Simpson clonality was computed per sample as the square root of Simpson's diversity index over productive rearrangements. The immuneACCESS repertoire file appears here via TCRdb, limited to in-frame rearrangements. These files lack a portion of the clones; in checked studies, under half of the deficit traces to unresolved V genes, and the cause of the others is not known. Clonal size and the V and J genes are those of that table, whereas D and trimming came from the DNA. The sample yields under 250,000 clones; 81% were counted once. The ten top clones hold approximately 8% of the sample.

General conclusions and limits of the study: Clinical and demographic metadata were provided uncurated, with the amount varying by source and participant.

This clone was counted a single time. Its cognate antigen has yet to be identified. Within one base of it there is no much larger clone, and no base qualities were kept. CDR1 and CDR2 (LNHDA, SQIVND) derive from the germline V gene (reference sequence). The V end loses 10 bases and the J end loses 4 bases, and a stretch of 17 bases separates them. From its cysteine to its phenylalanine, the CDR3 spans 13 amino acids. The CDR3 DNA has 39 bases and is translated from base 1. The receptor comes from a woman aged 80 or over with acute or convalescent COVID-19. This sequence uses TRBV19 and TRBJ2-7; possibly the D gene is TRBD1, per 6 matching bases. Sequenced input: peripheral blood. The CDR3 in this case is CAIGDTGGYEQYF. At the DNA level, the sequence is TGTGCCATAGGGGACACTGGCGGGTACGAGCAGTACTTC.